The clone carrying this T cell receptor (beta chain) has only a few counts. Its antigen remains unknown. This sample is drawn from a study of human T cells and chemical hapten exposure. Study-level background: Patients had diphenylcyclopropenone applied to the scalp weekly throughout the roughly 24-week study. Study results and caveats: The donors suffered from alopecia, so their immune response may not match that of healthy people.

V lost 2 bases to trimming and J lost 2 bases; unmatched junction nucleotides: 9. CDR3 length equals 16 residues. From germline, CDR1 is DFQATT and CDR2 SNEGSKA (reference sequence). As to time point: patch test 2, 6 weeks after DPC sensitization. The treatment was: therapeutic diphenylcyclopropenone sensitization with weekly scalp DPC. Each CDR3 protein gets one entry after TCRdb re-called the RACE reads with MiXCR. The data show a few hundred thousand distinct CDR3 sequences, with about 6.3% seen just once and about 5% held by the top ten. The sequence was obtained from a woman aged 18-35 years with alopecia areata. Some clones in this sample may be carry-over from other donors' samples. This sample comprised whole blood, obtained in connection with sensitization to the hapten diphenylcyclopropenone (DPC). J is TRBJ2-7 and V is TRBV20-1, with 10 bases identical to TRBD1. CDR3 sequence (DNA): TGCAGTGCTAGACCAATGGACAGGGGGATCCCCTACGAGCAGTACTTC. Its protein is CSARPMDRGIPYEQYF.